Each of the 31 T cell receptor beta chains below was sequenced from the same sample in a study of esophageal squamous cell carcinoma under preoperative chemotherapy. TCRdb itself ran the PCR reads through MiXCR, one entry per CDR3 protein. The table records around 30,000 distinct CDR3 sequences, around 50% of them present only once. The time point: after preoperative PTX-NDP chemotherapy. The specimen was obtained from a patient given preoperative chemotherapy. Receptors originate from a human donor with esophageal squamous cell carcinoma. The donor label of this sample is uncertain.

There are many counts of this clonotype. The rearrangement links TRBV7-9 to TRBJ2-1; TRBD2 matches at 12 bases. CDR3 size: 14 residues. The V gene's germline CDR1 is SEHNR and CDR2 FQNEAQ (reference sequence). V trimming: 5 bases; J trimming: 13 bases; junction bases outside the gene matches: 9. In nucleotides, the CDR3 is TGTGCCAGCAGCGGACTAGCGGGAAGGGGGACCCAGTTCTTC. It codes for CASSGLAGRGTQFF.

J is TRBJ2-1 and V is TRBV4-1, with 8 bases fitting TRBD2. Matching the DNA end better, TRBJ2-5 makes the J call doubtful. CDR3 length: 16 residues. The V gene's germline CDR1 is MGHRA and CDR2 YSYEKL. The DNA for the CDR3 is TGCGCCAGCAGCCAAGACACCGGGACTAGGAGAGAGACCCAGTACTTC. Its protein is CASSQDTGTRRETQYF.

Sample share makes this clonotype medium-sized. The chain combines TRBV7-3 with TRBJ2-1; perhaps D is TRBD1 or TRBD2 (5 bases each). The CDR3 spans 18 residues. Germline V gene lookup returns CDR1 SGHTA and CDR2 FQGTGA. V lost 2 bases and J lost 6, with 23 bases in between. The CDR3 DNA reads TGTGCCAGCAGCTTATACGACATGGGAGACACAGGACTCAATGAGCAGTTCTTC. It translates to CASSLYDMGDTGLNEQFF.

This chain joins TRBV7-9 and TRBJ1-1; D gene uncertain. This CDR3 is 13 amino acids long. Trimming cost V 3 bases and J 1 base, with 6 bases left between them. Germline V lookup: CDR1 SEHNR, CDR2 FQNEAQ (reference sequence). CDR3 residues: CASSFAQNTEAFF. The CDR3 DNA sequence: TGTGCCAGCAGCTTTGCGCAGAACACTGAAGCTTTCTTT.

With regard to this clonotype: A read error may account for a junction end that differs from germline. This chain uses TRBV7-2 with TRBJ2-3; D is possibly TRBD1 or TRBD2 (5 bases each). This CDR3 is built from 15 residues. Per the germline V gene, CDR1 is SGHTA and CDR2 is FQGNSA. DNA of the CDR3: TGTGGCAGCAGCTTGGGGGTGGGAGCCCAAGATACTCAGTACTTT. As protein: CGSSLGVGAQDTQYF.

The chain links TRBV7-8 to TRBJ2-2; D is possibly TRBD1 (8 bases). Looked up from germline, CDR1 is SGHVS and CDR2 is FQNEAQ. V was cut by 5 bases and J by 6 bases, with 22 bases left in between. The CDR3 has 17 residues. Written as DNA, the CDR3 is TGTGCCAGCAGCCACAGGGGGGGGGGGGCTCTCTCCGGGGAGCTGTTTTTT. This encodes CASSHRGGGALSGELFF. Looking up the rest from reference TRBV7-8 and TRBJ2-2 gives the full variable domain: GAGVSQSPRYKVAKRGQDVALRCDPISGHVSLFWYQQALGQGPEFLTYFQNEAQLDKSGLPSDRFFAERPEGSVSTLKIQRTQQEDSAVYLCASSHRGGGALSGELFFGEGSRLTVL.

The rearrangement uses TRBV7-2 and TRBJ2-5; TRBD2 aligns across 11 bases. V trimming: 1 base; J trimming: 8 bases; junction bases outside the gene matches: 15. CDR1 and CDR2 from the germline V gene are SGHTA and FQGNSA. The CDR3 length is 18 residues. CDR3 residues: CASSLDGLAGRDQDTQYF. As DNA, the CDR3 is TGTGCCAGCAGCTTAGATGGACTAGCGGGCCGTGACCAGGATACCCAGTACTTC.

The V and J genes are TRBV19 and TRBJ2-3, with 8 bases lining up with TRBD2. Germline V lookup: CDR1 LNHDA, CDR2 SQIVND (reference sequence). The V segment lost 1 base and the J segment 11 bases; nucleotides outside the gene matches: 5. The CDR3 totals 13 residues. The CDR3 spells CASSIGLAFEQYF. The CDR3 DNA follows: TGTGCCAGTAGTATAGGACTAGCGTTCGAGCAGTATTTT.

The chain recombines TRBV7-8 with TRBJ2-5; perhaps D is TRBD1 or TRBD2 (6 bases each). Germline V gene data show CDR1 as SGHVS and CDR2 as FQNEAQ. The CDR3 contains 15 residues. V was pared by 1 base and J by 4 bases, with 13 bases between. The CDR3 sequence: CASSLVGGGTETQYF. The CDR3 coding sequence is TGTGCCAGCAGCTTAGTCGGGGGCGGCACAGAGACCCAGTACTTC.

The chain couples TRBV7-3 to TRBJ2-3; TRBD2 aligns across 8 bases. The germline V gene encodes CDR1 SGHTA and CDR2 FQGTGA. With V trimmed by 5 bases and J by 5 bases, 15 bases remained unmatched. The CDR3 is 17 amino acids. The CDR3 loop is CASSRKLGRGDKDTQYF. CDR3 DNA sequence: TGTGCCAGCAGCCGCAAACTGGGGCGGGGGGATAAAGATACGCAGTATTTT.

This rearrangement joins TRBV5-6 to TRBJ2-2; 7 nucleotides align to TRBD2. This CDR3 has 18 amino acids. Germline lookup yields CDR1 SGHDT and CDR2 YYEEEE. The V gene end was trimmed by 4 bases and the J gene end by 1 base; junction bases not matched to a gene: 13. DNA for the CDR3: TGTGCCAGCAGCCCGACTGGTTGGGGGAGGGGGAACACCGGGGAGCTGTTTTTT. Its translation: CASSPTGWGRGNTGELFF.

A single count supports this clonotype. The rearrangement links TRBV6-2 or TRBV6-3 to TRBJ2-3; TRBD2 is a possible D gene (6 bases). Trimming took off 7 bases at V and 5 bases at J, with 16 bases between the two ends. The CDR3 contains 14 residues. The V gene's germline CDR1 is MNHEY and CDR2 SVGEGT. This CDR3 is CASTPRLGGDTQYF. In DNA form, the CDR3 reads TGTGCCAGCACCCCCCGACTAGGTGGAGATACGCAGTATTTT.

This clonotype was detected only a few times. In DNA form, the CDR3 reads TGTGCCAGTTTGGACAGGGCCGGGGAGGCCCAGTACTTC. Its protein product is CASLDRAGEAQYF. The chain joins TRBV12-3 or TRBV12-4 to TRBJ2-5; 8 bases match TRBD1. This CDR3 region has 13 residues. Trimming removed 9 bases from V and 9 bases from J; junction bases left unmatched: 12.

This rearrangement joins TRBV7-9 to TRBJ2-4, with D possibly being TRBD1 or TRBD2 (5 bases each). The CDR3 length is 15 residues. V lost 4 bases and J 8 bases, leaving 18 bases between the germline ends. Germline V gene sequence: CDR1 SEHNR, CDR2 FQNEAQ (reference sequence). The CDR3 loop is CASSSDSWGTDIQYF. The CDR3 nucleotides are TGTGCCAGCAGCTCGGACTCGTGGGGCACAGACATTCAGTACTTC.

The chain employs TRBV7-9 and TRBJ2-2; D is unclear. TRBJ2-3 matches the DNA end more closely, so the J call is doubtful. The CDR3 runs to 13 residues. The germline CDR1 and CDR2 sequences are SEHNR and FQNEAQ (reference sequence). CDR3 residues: CAIKAASTEKQYF. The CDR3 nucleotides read TGTGCCATCAAGGCAGCGAGCACAGAGAAGCAGTATTTT.

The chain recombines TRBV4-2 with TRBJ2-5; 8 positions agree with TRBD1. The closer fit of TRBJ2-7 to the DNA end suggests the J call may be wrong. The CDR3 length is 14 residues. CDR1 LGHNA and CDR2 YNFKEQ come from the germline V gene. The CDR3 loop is CARGQAVTSYEQYF. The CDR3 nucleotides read TGTGCCAGGGGACAGGCGGTAACTTCCTACGAGCAGTACTTC.

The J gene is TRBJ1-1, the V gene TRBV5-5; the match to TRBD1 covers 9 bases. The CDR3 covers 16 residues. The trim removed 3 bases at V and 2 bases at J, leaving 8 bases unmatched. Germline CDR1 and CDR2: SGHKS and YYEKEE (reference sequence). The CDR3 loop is CASSYGQGRVNTEAFF. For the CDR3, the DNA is TGTGCCAGCAGCTACGGACAGGGGAGGGTTAACACTGAAGCTTTCTTT.

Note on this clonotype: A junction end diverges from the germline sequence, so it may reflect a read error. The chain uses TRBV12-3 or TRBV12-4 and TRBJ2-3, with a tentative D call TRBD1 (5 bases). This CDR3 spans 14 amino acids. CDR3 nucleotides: TGTGCCAGCAGGGTGGGGCGAGCCACAAATACGCAGTATTTC. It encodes CASRVGRATNTQYF.

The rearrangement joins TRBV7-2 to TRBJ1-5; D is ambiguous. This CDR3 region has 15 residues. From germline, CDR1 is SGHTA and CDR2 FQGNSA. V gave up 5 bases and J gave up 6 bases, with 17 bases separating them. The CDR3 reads CASSPAVTPSQPQHF. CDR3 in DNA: TGTGCCAGCAGCCCGGCCGTTACGCCGAGTCAGCCCCAGCATTTT.

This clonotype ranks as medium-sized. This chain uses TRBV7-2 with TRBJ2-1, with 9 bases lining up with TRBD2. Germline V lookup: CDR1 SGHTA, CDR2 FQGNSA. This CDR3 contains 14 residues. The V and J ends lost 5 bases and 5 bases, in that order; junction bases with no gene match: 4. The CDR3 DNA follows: TGTGCCAGCAGCCGGACTAGCGACCACAATGAGCAGTTCTTC. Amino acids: CASSRTSDHNEQFF.

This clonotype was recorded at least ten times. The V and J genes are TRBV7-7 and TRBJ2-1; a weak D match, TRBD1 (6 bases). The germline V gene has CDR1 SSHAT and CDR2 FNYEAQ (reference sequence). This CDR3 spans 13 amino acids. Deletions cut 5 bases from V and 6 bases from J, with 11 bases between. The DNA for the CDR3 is TGTGCCAGCAGCCAGGGGCGGGTCAATGAGCAGTTCTTC. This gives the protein CASSQGRVNEQFF.

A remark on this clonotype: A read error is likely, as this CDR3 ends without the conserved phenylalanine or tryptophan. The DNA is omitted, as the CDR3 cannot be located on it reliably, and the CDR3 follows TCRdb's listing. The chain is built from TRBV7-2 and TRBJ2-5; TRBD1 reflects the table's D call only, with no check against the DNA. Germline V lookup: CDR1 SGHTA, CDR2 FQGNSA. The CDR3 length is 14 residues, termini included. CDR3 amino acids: CASSSYGGQETWYS.

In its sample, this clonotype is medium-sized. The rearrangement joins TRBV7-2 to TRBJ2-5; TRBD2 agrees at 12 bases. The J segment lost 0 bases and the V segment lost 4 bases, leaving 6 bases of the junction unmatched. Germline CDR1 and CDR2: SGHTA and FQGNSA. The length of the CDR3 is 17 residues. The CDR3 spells CASSSELAGGYQETQYF. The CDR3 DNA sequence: TGTGCCAGCAGCTCAGAACTAGCGGGGGGATACCAAGAGACCCAGTACTTC. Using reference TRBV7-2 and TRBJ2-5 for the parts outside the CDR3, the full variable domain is GAGVSQSPSNKVTEKGKDVELRCDPISGHTALYWYRQSLGQGLEFLIYFQGNSAPDKSGLPSDRFSAERTGGSVSTLTIQRTQQEDSAVYLCASSSELAGGYQETQYFGPGTRLLVL.

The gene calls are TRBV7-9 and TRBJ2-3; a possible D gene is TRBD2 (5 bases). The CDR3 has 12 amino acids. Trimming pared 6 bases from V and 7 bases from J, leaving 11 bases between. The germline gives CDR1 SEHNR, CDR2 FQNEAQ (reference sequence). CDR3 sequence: CASSPPGNTQYF. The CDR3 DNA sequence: TGTGCCAGCAGTCCCCCCGGGAATACGCAGTATTTT. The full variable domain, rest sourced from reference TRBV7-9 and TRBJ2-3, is DTGVSQNPRHKITKRGQNVTFRCDPISEHNRLYWYRQTLGQGPEFLTYFQNEAQLEKSRLLSDRFSAERPKGSFSTLEIQRTEQGDSAMYLCASSPPGNTQYFGPGTRLTVL.

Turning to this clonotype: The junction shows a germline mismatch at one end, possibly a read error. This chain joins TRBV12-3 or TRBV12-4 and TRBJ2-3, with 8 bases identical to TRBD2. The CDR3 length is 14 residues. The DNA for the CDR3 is TGTGGCGGCACGGGGGGGTGCACCAAAAATACGCAGTATTTC. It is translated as CGGTGGCTKNTQYF.

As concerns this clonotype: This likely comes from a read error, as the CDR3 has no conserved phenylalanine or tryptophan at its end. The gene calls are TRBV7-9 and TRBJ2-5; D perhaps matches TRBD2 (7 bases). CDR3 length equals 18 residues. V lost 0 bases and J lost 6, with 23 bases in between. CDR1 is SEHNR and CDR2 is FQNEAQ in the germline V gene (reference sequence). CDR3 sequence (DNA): TGTGCCAGCAGCTTAGCGCGTTTTGAGGGGGGGGGGCCAAAGACCCAGTACTCG. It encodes CASSLARFEGGGPKTQYS.

CDR3 amino acids: CASSLGQGYTDTQYF. CDR3 DNA sequence: TGTGCCAGCAGTTTGGGTCAGGGATACACAGATACGCAGTATTTT. The chain joins TRBV12-3 or TRBV12-4 to TRBJ2-3, with a tentative D call TRBD1 (5 bases). The CDR3 is 15 amino acids. Deletions cut 3 bases from V and 2 bases from J, with 12 bases between.

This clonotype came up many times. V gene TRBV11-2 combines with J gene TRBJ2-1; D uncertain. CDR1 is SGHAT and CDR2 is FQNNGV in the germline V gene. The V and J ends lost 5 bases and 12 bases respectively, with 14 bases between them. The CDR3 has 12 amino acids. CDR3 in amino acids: CASSTDDLGQFF. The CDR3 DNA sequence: TGTGCCAGCAGCACGGACGATTTAGGGCAGTTCTTC.

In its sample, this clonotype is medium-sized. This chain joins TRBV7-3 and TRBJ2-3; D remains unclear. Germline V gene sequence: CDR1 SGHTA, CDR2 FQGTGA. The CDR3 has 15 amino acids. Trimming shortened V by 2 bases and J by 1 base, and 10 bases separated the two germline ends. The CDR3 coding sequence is TGTGCCAGCAGCTTAGGCGCTCGGGGCACAGATACGCAGTATTTT. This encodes CASSLGARGTDTQYF.

The CDR3 nucleotides read TGTGCCAGCATAAGGACAGGGGGCTACAATGAGCAGTTCTTC. This translates into CASIRTGGYNEQFF. V usage is TRBV25-1 and J usage is TRBJ2-1; 10 nucleotides agree with TRBD1. The CDR3 totals 14 residues. The germline gives CDR1 MGHDK, CDR2 SYGVNS. V was clipped by 7 bases and J by 3 bases; unmatched bases: 3.

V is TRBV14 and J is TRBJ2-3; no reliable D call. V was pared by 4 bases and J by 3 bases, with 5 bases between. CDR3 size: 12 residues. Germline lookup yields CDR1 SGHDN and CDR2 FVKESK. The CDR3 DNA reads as TGTGCCAGCAGCCCCCAGACAGATACGCAGTATTTT. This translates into CASSPQTDTQYF.